The present T cell receptor beta chain was sequenced within a study of blood T cell repertoires in COVID-19 (dated by TCRdb to about 2020). The study in broad terms: Samples from collaborators originated in the United States, Italy and Spain and spanned both the acute and convalescent phases of COVID-19. The material from the prospective study consisted of cDNA or gDNA derived from T cells, B-cell-depleted T cells, or PBMCs. The dataset comprised deeply sampled blood TCRbeta repertoires from subjects exposed to, actively infected with, or recovered from COVID-19. The repertoires were released in a freely available public database meant as a resource for research on the immune response to SARS-CoV-2. The samples were drawn from the first 160 participants of the ongoing ImmuneRACE study and from more than 1,000 subjects provided by 6 global collaborators. Nearly every sample came with metadata listing a de-identified subject ID, COVID-19 status, age in years and sex. HLA class I and class II types, where available, came from metadata supplied by the sample provider rather than from assay-based typing.

Remarks on this clone: Its cognate antigen has yet to be identified. No quality values exist for individual bases; no much larger clone is one base distant.

Inclusive of the bounding cysteine and phenylalanine, the CDR3 is 13 residues long. The DNA shown is the 39-base CDR3, in frame from base 1. The germline V end is reduced by 8 bases and the J end by 2 bases; junction bases left unmatched: 2. CDR1 MNHEY and CDR2 SVGAGI are derived from the germline V gene. TCRbeta CDR3 regions were amplified from genomic DNA using the immunoSEQ Assay, a bias-controlled multiplex PCR. On the authors' methods: Within the assay, amplification of reference gene primers was used to estimate how many nucleated cells each sample contained. Sequence reads were collapsed and filtered to measure the absolute abundance of every unique TCRbeta CDR3 rearrangement. For each sample, productive Simpson clonality was calculated as the square root of Simpson's diversity index over productive rearrangements. TCRdb carries this immuneACCESS record with in-frame sequences only. Its versions omit some clonotypes, under half of them owing to an unresolved V gene in the studies checked, with the rest unexplained. V, J and clone size were drawn from that table, and D and trimming were deduced from the DNA. In all, the sample holds over 65,000 clones, and about 86% of those were seen once. The ten most abundant clones make up over 35% of the sample.

Whole blood was collected in K2EDTA tubes by collaborating institutions according to the institutions' own protocols. For TCRbeta analysis, collaborator samples were shipped as frozen whole blood, as isolated PBMCs, or as DNA extracted from either sample type. Broad study findings and their caveats: The amount of clinical and demographic metadata varied by source and participant and was provided uncurated.

The sample consisted of peripheral blood. This sequence uses TRBV6-5 and TRBJ1-3; 8 nucleotides in the junction match TRBD1. The TCR sequence derives from a man older than 75 with acute or convalescent COVID-19. Here is the DNA: TGTGCCAGCCGACAGGGGACTGGAAACACCATATATTTT. This yields the protein CASRQGTGNTIYF.